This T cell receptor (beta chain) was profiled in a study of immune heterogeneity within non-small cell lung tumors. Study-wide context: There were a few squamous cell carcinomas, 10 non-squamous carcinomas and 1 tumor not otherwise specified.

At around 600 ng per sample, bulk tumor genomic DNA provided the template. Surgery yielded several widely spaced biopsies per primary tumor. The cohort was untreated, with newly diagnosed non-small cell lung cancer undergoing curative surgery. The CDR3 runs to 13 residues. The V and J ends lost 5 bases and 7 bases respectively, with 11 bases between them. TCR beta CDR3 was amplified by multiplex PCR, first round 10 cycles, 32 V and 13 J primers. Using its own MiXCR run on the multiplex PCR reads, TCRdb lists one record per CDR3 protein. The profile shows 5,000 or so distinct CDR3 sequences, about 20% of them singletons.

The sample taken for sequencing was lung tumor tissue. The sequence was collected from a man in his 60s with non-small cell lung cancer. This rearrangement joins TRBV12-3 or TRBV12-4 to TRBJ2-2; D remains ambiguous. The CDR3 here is CASSIEVGGELFF. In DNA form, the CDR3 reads TGTGCCAGCAGTATCGAGGTTGGCGGGGAGCTGTTTTTT.